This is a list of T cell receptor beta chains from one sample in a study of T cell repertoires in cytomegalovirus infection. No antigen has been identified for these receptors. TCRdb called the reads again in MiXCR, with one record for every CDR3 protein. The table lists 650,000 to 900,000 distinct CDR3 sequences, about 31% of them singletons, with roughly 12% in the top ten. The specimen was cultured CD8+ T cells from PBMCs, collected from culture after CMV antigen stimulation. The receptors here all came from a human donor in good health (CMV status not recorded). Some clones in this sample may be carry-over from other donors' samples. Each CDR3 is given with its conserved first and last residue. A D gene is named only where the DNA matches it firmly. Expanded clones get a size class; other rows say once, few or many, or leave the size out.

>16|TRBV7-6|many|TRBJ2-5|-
CASSSPLQGPGETQYF
TGTGCCAGCAGCTCTCCATTACAGGGTCCAGGGGAGACCCAGTACTTC
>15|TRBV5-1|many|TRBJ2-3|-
CASSLDRSLTDTQYF
TGCGCCAGCAGCTTGGACAGGTCCCTCACAGATACGCAGTATTTT
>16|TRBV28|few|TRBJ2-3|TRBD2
CASSFGGLETSDTQYF
TGTGCCAGCAGTTTCGGGGGACTAGAAACCAGCGATACGCAGTATTTT
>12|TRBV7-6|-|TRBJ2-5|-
CASSPSWKTQYF
TGTGCCAGCAGCCCGTCTTGGAAGACCCAGTACTTC
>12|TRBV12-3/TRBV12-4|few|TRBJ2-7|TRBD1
CASSWTGVEQYF
TGTGCCAGCAGTTGGACAGGAGTCGAGCAGTACTTC
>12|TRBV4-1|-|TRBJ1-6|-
CASSQGSSPLHF
TGCGCCAGCAGCCAAGGGAGTTCACCCCTCCACTTT
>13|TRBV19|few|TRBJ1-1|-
CASSGPTGTEAFF
TGTGCCAGTAGCGGTCCCACCGGGACTGAAGCTTTCTTT
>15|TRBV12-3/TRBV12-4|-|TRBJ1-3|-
CASRRDLPSGNTIYF
TGTGCCAGCAGGCGGGACTTACCCTCTGGAAACACCATATATTTT
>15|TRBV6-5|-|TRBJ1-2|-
CASREGTRSPYGYTF
TGTGCCAGCAGGGAGGGGACACGATCCCCCTATGGCTACACCTTC
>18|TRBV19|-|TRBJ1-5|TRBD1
CASSIVRERVTGGCPQHF
TGTGCCAGTAGTATAGTTCGAGAAAGAGTCACAGGGGGTTGCCCCCAGCATTTT
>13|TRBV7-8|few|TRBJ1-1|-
CASRFGFGTEAFF
TGTGCCAGCCGATTCGGGTTTGGCACTGAAGCTTTCTTT
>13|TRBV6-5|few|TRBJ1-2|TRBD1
CASGDSLVYGYTF
TGTGCCAGCGGGGACAGCCTGGTCTATGGCTACACCTTC
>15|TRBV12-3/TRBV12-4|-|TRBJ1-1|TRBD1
CASRWTGRYDTEAFF
TGTGCCAGCAGGTGGACAGGGAGGTATGACACTGAAGCTTTCTTT
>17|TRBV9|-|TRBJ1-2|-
CASSVAPREQREERYTF
TGTGCCAGCAGCGTAGCTCCCCGGGAGCAGAGGGAAGAGCGCTACACCTTC
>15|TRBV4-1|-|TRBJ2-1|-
CASSQGRGFLNEQFF
TGCGCCAGCAGCCAGGGCAGAGGGTTTCTTAATGAGCAGTTCTTC
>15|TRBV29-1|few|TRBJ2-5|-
CSVDPETEVQETQYF
TGCAGCGTTGACCCTGAGACAGAAGTACAAGAGACCCAGTACTTC
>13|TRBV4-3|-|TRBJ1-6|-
CASSQQQGRPLHF
TGCGCCAGCAGCCAACAACAGGGCAGACCCCTCCACTTT
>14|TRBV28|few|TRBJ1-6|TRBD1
CASTHRGGGSPLHF
TGTGCCAGCACCCACAGGGGAGGGGGTTCACCCCTCCACTTT
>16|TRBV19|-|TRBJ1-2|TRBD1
CASSSTHRGDRNGYTF
TGTGCCAGTAGTAGTACGCACAGGGGAGACCGAAATGGCTACACCTTC
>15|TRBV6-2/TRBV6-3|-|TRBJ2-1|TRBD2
CASSSHYAGGNEQFF
TGTGCCAGCAGTAGTCATTATGCGGGGGGCAATGAGCAGTTCTTC
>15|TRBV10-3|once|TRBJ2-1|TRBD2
CAISEERGDYNEQFF
TGTGCCATCAGTGAAGAACGGGGGGACTACAATGAGCAGTTCTTC
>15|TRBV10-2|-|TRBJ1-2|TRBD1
CATSVGTGGEYGYTF
TGCGCCACCTCAGTGGGGACAGGGGGCGAGTATGGCTACACCTTC
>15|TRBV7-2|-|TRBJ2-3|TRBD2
CASILAGWAGDTQYF
TGTGCCAGCATCCTAGCGGGGTGGGCGGGAGATACGCAGTATTTT